This passage covers 15 T cell receptor beta chains from one sample sequenced in a study of beta chain features in type 1 diabetes listed by TCRdb under 2018. Library method: the immunoSEQ multiplex PCR assay. All of the isolated RNA was reverse transcribed with the High Capacity cDNA Reverse Transcription Kit, so expressed TCRB transcripts were sequenced. The table was pulled from immuneACCESS by TCRdb, which kept in-frame rearrangements only. Such tables lose some clones; where checked, under half of the loss comes from unresolved V genes, and the rest has no known cause. Recorded for this sample are hundreds of thousands of clones; 12% to 15% of them occurred a single time. The top ten clones comprise roughly 6.7% of the sample. The material sequenced was central memory CD4+ T cells from blood. These receptors were obtained from a man aged 25 to 45 in good health.

This clone was counted many times. The chain combines TRBV6-1 with TRBJ2-7; 7 nucleotides align to TRBD2. The CDR3 extends over 15 amino acids. V shed 4 bases, J shed 2 bases, and the junction held 8 bases outside the gene matches. Germline V CDR1 and CDR2: MNHNS, SASEGT. Here the CDR3 DNA reads TGTGCCAGCAGTGCAATGGAGCGGGGTGCCTACGAGCAGTACTTC. Translation: CASSAMERGAYEQYF.

V and J are TRBV6-6 and TRBJ1-2; a possible D gene is TRBD1 (5 bases). This CDR3 has 13 amino acids. In germline, CDR1 is MNHNY, CDR2 SVGAGI (reference sequence). V lost 5 bases to trimming and J lost 12 bases, with 19 bases between them. CDR3 sequence: CASSLRGATPDTF. The DNA of the CDR3 is TGTGCCAGCAGTCTCCGAGGGGCCACTCCCGACACCTTC.

The V and J genes are TRBV5-4 and TRBJ2-3, with TRBD2 identical over 16 bases. Looked up from germline, CDR1 is SGHNT and CDR2 is YYREEE (reference sequence). V was pared by 4 bases and J by 4 bases, with 6 bases of the junction left unmatched. This CDR3 contains 17 residues. The CDR3 DNA follows: TGTGCCAGCAGCCTGGGACTAGCGGGGGGGTCGGCAGATACGCAGTATTTT. Its translation is CASSLGLAGGSADTQYF.

This clone was counted between two and nine times. The chain is built from TRBV11-2 and TRBJ2-7, with D tentatively TRBD2 (7 bases). The CDR3 has 14 residues. CDR1 and CDR2 (germline): SGHAT, FQNNGV. With 2 bases removed from V and 8 bases from J, the gap between germline ends came to 16 bases. CDR3 DNA sequence: TGTGCCAGCAGCTTAAGGGTGGAGGGGGGGAAGCAGTACTTC. It is translated as CASSLRVEGGKQYF. Looking up the rest from reference TRBV11-2 and TRBJ2-7 gives the full variable domain: EAGVAQSPRYKIIEKRQSVAFWCNPISGHATLYWYQQILGQGPKLLIQFQNNGVVDDSQLPKDRFSAERLKGVDSTLKIQPAKLEDSAVYLCASSLRVEGGKQYFGPGTRLTVT.

This clone was seen a few times. V is TRBV6-5 and J is TRBJ1-6; the D gene is possibly TRBD1 (6 bases). CDR3 length equals 14 residues. Deletions cut 8 bases from V and 10 bases from J, with 18 bases between. Germline V gene lookup returns CDR1 MNHEY and CDR2 SVGAGI. The CDR3 loop reads CASSLWGGHSPLHF. In DNA form, the CDR3 reads TGTGCCAGCTCGCTGTGGGGGGGACACTCACCCCTCCACTTT.

This sequence joins TRBV6-6 and TRBJ1-1; possibly TRBD1 for D (5 bases). The ends were cut back, 10 bases at V and 1 base at J, with 22 bases in the middle. This CDR3 comprises 16 residues. Per germline, CDR1 MNHNY and CDR2 SVGAGI (reference sequence). The CDR3 here is CATTGHGGRANTEAFF. CDR3 nucleotides: TGTGCCACCACAGGCCATGGGGGAAGGGCGAACACTGAAGCTTTCTTT.

This clone was observed a handful of times. The V call is TRBV4-1, the J call TRBJ2-1; tentative D call: TRBD2 (6 bases). Germline CDR1 reads MGHRA; CDR2 reads YSYEKL. This CDR3 has 15 amino acids. Between the trimmed V and J ends, which lost 4 bases and 0 bases, there was a span of 10 bases. The CDR3 sequence: CASSPSGLSYNEQFF. In DNA, the CDR3 is TGCGCCAGCAGCCCCAGCGGGCTCTCCTACAATGAGCAGTTCTTC.

The V and J genes are TRBV27 and TRBJ1-5; 12 positions match TRBD1. The trim removed 4 bases at V and 8 bases at J, leaving 6 bases unmatched. CDR3 size: 15 residues. Germline CDR1 reads MNHEY; CDR2 reads SMNVEV (reference sequence). In DNA form, the CDR3 reads TGTGCCAGCAGTTCCGGGACAGGGGGCCGGGAGCCCCAGCATTTT. Its translation is CASSSGTGGREPQHF.

The V and J genes are TRBV28 and TRBJ2-7, with TRBD2 identical over 7 bases. The CDR3 runs 14 residues. Looked up from germline, CDR1 is MDHEN and CDR2 is SYDVKM. J lost 7 bases, V lost 4 bases, and 10 bases had no gene match. The CDR3 spells CASSSSGTGVEQYV. The CDR3 DNA is TGTGCCAGCAGTTCTAGCGGTACTGGGGTGGAGCAGTACGTC.

The chain has TRBV10-3 and TRBJ2-3; D call uncertain. Between the trimmed V and J ends, which lost 6 bases and 2 bases, there was a span of 12 bases. The CDR3 consists of 14 residues. CDR1 is ENHRY, CDR2 SYGVKD, per germline. CDR3 nucleotide sequence: TGTGCCATCAGGGATAGCTGGATCACAGATACGCAGTATTTT. It is translated as CAIRDSWITDTQYF.

Many counts were recorded for this clone. The chain links TRBV4-3 to TRBJ2-7; a weak D match, TRBD1 (5 bases). The V gene lost 4 bases and the J gene lost 2 bases, with 9 bases spanning the gap. The germline gives CDR1 LGHNA, CDR2 YSLEER. The CDR3 is 13 amino acids. Written as DNA, the CDR3 is TGCGCCAGCAGCCTCAGGGTTACCTACGAGCAGTACTTC. Its translation is CASSLRVTYEQYF.

Remarks on this clone: Within the sample, other DNA sequences also encode this same CDR3. J is TRBJ2-3 and V is TRBV5-1; 7 bases fit TRBD2. Germline lookup yields CDR1 SGHRS and CDR2 YFSETQ. This CDR3 spans 14 amino acids. V was clipped by 4 bases and J by 0 bases; unmatched bases: 2. The CDR3 nucleotides read TGCGCCAGCAGCCTTAGCGGGAGCACAGATACGCAGTATTTT. Residues: CASSLSGSTDTQYF.

The chain is built from TRBV6-5 and TRBJ2-7; D is ambiguous. This CDR3 spans 14 amino acids. Germline V gives CDR1 MNHEY, CDR2 SVGAGI. V was pared by 7 bases and J by 0 bases, with 13 bases between. The CDR3 coding sequence is TGTGCCAGCAAGGAGCGACTGAGCTCCTACGAGCAGTACGTC. It yields the protein CASKERLSSYEQYV.

This clone was seen at least ten times. This chain uses TRBV10-3 with TRBJ2-1, with D tentatively TRBD1 (6 bases). The CDR3 length is 14 residues. V shed 7 bases and J shed 8 bases, with 18 bases lying between them. Germline values: CDR1 ENHRY, CDR2 SYGVKD. The CDR3 loop is CAITTSTGRDEQFF. The CDR3 region has the DNA TGTGCCATCACAACCTCAACAGGGAGAGATGAGCAGTTCTTC.

The J gene is TRBJ2-1, the V gene TRBV7-2; weak D call: TRBD1 (6 bases). CDR3 length: 12 residues. The V end was cut by 6 bases, the J end by 6 bases, with 9 bases between. Germline loops: CDR1 SGHTA, CDR2 FQGNSA. The CDR3 nucleotides read TGTGCCAGCAGACTAGGGGGCAATGAGCAGTTCTTC. Its protein product is CASRLGGNEQFF.